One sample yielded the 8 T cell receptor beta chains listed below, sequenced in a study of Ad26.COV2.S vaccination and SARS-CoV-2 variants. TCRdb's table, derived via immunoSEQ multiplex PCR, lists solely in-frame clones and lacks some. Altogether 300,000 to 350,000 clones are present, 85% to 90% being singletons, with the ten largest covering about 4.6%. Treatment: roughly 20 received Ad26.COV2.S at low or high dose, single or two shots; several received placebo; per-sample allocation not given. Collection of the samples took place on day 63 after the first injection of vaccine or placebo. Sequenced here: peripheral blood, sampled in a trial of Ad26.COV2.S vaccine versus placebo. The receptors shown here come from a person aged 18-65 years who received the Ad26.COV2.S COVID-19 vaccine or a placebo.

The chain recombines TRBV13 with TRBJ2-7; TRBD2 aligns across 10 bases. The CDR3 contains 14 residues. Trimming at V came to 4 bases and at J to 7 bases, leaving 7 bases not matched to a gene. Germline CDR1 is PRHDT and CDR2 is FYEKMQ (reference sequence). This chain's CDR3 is CASSSRLAGFEQYF. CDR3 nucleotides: TGTGCCAGCAGCTCCAGACTAGCGGGCTTTGAGCAGTACTTC.

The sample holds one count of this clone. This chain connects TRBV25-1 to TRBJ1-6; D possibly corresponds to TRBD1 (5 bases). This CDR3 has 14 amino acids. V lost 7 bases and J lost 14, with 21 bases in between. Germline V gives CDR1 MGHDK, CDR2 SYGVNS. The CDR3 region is CASIPGTFISALHF. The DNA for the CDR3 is TGTGCCAGCATCCCTGGGACTTTCATATCAGCCCTCCACTTT.

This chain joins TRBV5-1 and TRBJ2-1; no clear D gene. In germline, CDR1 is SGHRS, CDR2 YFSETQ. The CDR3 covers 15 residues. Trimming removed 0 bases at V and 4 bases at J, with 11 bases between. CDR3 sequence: CASSLVVTEYNEQFF. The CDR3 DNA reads TGCGCCAGCAGCTTGGTCGTTACAGAATACAATGAGCAGTTCTTC.

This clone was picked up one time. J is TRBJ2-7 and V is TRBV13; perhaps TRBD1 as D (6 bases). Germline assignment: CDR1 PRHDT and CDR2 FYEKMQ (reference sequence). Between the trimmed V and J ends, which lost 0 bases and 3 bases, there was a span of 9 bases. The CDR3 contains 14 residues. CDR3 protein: CASSLGGTSYEQYF. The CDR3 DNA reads TGTGCCAGCAGCTTAGGCGGGACAAGCTACGAGCAGTACTTC.

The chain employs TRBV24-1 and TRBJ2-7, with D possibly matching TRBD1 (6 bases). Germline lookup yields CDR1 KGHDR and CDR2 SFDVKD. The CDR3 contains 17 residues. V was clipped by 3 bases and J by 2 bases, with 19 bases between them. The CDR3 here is CATSDPGHQGNTYEQYF. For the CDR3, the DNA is TGTGCCACCAGTGATCCGGGACACCAAGGCAATACCTACGAGCAGTACTTC.

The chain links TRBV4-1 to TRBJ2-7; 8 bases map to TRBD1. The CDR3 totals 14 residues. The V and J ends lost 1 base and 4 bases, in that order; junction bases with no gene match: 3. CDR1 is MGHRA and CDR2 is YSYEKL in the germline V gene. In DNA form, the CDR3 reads TGCGCCAGCAGCCAAGTGGGACAGGTGTACGAGCAGTACTTC. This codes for CASSQVGQVYEQYF.

The CDR3 region has the DNA TGTGCCAGCAGGGGCCGCGCCTACGAGCAGTACTTC. This sequence encodes CASRGRAYEQYF. The chain joins TRBV2 to TRBJ2-7; D uncertain. Looked up from germline, CDR1 is SNHLY and CDR2 is FYNNEI. The CDR3 has 12 amino acids. Trimming took off 6 bases at V and 2 bases at J, with 8 bases between the two ends.

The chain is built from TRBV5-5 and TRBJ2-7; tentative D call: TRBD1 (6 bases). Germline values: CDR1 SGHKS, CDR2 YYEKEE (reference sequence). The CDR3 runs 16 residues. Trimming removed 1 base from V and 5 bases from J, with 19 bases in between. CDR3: CASSLWSFQGPHEQYF. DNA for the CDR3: TGTGCCAGCAGCTTGTGGAGTTTTCAGGGGCCCCACGAGCAGTACTTC.